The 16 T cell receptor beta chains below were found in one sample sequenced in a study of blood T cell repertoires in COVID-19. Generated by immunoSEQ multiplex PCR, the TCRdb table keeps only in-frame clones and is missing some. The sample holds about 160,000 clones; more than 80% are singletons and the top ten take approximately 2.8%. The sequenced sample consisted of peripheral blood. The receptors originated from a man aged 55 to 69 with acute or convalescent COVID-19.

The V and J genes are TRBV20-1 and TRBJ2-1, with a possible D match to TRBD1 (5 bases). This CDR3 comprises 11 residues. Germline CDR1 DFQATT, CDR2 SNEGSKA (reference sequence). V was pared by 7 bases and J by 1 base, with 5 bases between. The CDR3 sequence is CSGQSYNEQFF. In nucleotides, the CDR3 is TGCAGTGGACAGTCCTACAATGAGCAGTTCTTC.

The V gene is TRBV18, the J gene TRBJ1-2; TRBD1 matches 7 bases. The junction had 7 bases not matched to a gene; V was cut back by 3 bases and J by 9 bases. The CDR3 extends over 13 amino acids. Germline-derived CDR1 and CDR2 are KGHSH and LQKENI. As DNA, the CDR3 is TGTGCCAGCTCACCGGGACCGGACAGGCGCTACACCTTC. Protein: CASSPGPDRRYTF.

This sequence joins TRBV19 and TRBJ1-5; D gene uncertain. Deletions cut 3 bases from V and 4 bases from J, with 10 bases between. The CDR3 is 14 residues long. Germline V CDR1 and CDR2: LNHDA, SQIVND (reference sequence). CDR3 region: CASSILLGNQPQHF. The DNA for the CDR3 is TGTGCCAGTAGTATCTTACTAGGGAATCAGCCCCAGCATTTT.

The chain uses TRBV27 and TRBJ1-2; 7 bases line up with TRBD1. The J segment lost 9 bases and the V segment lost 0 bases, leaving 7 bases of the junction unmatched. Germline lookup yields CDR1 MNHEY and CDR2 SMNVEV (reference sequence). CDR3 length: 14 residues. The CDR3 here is CASSLSVGQSRYTF. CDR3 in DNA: TGTGCCAGCAGTTTATCTGTGGGACAGAGTCGCTACACCTTC.

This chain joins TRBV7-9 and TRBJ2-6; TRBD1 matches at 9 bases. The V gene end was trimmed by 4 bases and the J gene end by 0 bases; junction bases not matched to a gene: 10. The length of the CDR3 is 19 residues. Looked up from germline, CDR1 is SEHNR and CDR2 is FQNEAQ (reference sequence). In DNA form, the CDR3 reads TGTGCCAGCAGCTCACCCGGACAGGGGCTACCCTCTGGGGCCAACGTCCTGACTTTC. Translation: CASSSPGQGLPSGANVLTF.

This chain's CDR3 is CASSPPGEGIVGYGYTF. CDR3 in DNA: TGTGCCAGCTCACCCCCAGGCGAGGGTATCGTCGGCTATGGCTACACCTTC. This chain connects TRBV18 to TRBJ1-2; the D is unclear. CDR1 and CDR2 (germline): KGHSH, LQKENI. The CDR3 covers 17 residues. V lost 3 bases and J 4 bases, leaving 21 bases between the germline ends. The full variable domain, with the rest looked up from reference TRBV18 and TRBJ1-2, is NAGVMQNPRHLVRRRGQEARLRCSPMKGHSHVYWYRQLPEEGLKFMVYLQKENIIDESGMPKERFSAEFPKEGPSILRIQQVVRGDSAAYFCASSPPGEGIVGYGYTFGSGTRLTVV.

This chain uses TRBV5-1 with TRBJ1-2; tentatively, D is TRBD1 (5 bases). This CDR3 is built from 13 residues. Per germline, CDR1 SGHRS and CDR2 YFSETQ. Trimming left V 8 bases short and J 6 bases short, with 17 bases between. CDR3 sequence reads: CASSTDSLNGYTF. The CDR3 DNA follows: TGCGCCAGTTCCACCGACAGCCTTAATGGCTACACCTTC.

CDR3 loop: CASRGEYRVAGQYF. The CDR3 coding sequence is TGCGCCAGCAGGGGGGAATACAGGGTAGCCGGGCAGTACTTC. V is TRBV10-2 and J is TRBJ2-7; D might be TRBD1 (6 bases). Trimming cost V 6 bases and J 9 bases, with 21 bases left between them. The CDR3 contains 14 residues. Looked up from germline, CDR1 is WSHSY and CDR2 is SAAADI.

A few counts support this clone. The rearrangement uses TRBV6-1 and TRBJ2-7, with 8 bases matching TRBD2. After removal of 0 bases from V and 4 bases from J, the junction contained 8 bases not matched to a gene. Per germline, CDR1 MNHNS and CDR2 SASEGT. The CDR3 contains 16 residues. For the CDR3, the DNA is TGTGCCAGCAGTGAAGCGGTAGCGGGGTTAGGGTACGAGCAGTACTTC. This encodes CASSEAVAGLGYEQYF.

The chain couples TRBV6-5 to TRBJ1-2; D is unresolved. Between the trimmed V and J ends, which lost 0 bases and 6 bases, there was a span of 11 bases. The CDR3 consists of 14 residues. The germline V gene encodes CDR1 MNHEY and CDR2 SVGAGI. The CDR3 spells CASSYSLVGNGYTF. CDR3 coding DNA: TGTGCCAGCAGTTACTCGTTGGTCGGGAATGGCTACACCTTC.

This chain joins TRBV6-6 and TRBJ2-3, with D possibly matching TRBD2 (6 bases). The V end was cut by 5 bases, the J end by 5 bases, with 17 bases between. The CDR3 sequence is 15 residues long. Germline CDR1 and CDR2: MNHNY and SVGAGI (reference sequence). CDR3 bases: TGTGCCAGCAGTGACACTAGCTGGAGGGGAGATACGCAGTATTTT. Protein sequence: CASSDTSWRGDTQYF.

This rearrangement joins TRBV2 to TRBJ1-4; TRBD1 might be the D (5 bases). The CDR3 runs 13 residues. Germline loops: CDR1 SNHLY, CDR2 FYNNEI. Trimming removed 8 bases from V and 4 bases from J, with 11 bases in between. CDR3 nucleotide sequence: TGTGCCAGCCGTGGGCAGGGTAATGAAAAACTGTTTTTT. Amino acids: CASRGQGNEKLFF.

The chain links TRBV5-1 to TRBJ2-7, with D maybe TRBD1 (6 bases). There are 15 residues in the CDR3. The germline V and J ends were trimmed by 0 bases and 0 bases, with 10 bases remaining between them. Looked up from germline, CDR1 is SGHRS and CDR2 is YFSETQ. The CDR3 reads CASSLVGQSSYEQYF. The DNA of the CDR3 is TGCGCCAGCAGCTTGGTTGGACAGAGCTCCTACGAGCAGTACTTC.

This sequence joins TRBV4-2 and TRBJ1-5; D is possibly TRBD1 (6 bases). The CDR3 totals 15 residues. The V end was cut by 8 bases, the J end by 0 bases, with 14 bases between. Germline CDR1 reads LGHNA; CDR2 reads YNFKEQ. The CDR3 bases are TGTGCCAGCTCCGAGGGACACAATAGCAATCAGCCCCAGCATTTT. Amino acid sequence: CASSEGHNSNQPQHF.

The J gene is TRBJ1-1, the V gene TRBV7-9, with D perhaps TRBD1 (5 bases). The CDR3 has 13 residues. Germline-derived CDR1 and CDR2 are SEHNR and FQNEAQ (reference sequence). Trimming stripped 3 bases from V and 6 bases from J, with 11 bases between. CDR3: CASSFGGLAEAFF. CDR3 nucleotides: TGTGCCAGCAGCTTCGGGGGTTTAGCTGAAGCTTTCTTT.

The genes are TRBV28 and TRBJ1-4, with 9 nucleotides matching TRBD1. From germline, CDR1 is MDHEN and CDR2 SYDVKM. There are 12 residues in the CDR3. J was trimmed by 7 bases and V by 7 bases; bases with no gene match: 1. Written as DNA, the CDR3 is TGTGCCAGCACGACAGGGGGTGAAAAACTGTTTTTT. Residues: CASTTGGEKLFF.